This TCR beta chain was obtained from a study of cytomegalovirus exposure and HLA in healthy donors. Study findings and constraints: Common viral pathogens were later found to be apparently linked to several of the most significant clusters. Some TCR beta chains (roughly 160 of them) were listed as cytomegalovirus-associated.

PCR involved 60 Vbeta and 13 Jbeta primers. Generated by immunoSEQ multiplex PCR, the TCRdb table keeps only in-frame clones and is missing some. The sample shows over 85,000 clones, about 74% of them seen only once. Trimming removed 5 bases from V and 2 bases from J, with 15 bases in between. The CDR3 sequence is 15 residues long. Germline loops: CDR1 LNHDA, CDR2 SQIVND (reference sequence). Though nominally healthy at sampling, donors likely had unrecorded immune exposures. A note on this clone: Antigen unknown.

This receptor was obtained from a male donor in good health and CMV-seropositive. Sequenced material: PBMCs. The V call is TRBV19, the J call TRBJ1-1, with a possible D match to TRBD1 (6 bases). DNA of the CDR3: TGTGCCAGTAGTTCGCAGACAGGCGGAAACACTGAAGCTTTCTTT. Translating it yields CASSSQTGGNTEAFF.